This T cell receptor (beta chain) was found in a study of blood T cell repertoires in COVID-19 (TCRdb year 2020). A note on the overall study: Collaborator samples came from the United States, Italy and Spain and covered acute and convalescent phases of COVID-19. HLA class I and class II types, where available, came from metadata supplied by the sample provider rather than from assay-based typing. The dataset comprised deeply sampled blood TCRbeta repertoires from subjects exposed to, actively infected with, or recovered from COVID-19. The samples were drawn from the first 160 participants of the ongoing ImmuneRACE study and from roughly 1,300 subjects provided by 6 global collaborators. The sample metadata nearly always contained a de-identified subject ID, COVID-19 status, age in years and sex. The material from the prospective study consisted of cDNA or gDNA derived from T cells, B-cell-depleted T cells, or PBMCs. A freely available public database, intended as a resource for researchers studying the immune response to SARS-CoV-2, is where the repertoires were released. General findings and caveats noted by the study authors: The amount of clinical and demographic metadata varied by source and participant and was provided uncurated.

The CDR3 runs 16 residues from the cysteine to the phenylalanine. CDR3 DNA is the only sequence kept; it has 48 bases, read in frame from the first base. In the germline V gene, CDR1 corresponds to MGHRA and CDR2 to YSYEKL. For this chain, trimming is 4 bases at the V end and 8 bases at the J end, and the number of junction bases without a gene match is 9. TCRbeta CDR3 regions were amplified from genomic DNA by means of the immunoSEQ Assay, a bias-controlled multiplex PCR. Turning to the authors' computational methods: Within the assay, amplification of reference gene primers was used to estimate how many nucleated cells each sample contained. To quantify the absolute abundance of each unique TCRbeta CDR3 rearrangement, sequence reads were collapsed and filtered. Productive Simpson clonality was computed per sample as the square root of Simpson's diversity index over productive rearrangements. Entries here come from immuneACCESS through TCRdb and include only in-frame sequences with V and J called. Some clones fail to appear in such tables; in the studies checked, an unresolved V gene covers under half of the shortfall, and the cause of the remainder is unknown. V, J and clone size are taken as reported in that table, and D and trimming were inferred from the DNA itself. For this sample there are 200,000 to 300,000 clones; around 87% appear just once. The ten largest clones add up to approximately 1.5% of the sample.

A second Seattle source provided samples from volunteer blood donors who had recovered from COVID-19. Collaborating institutions collected whole blood in K2EDTA tubes following their own protocols. For TCRbeta analysis, collaborators shipped samples in one of three forms: frozen whole blood, isolated PBMCs, or DNA extracted from either of those sample types. In the case of this clone: Its antigen is still unknown. It has no much larger one-base neighbor in the sample; base qualities were not kept.

Source material: peripheral blood. The rearrangement combines TRBV4-1 with TRBJ1-4, with 11 central nucleotides matching TRBD1. This clonotype was sampled from a woman in her 40s who had recovered from COVID-19. The CDR3: CASSPERDRGGEKLFF. DNA sequence: TGCGCCAGCAGCCCGGAAAGGGACAGGGGGGGAGAAAAACTGTTTTTT.